The rows below give T cell receptor beta chains drawn from one sample of a study of cytomegalovirus exposure and HLA in healthy donors. The data were produced by immunoSEQ multiplex PCR, yet TCRdb's version contains in-frame clones alone and is incomplete. This repertoire shows roughly 190,000 clones, around nine tenths found once; its top ten account for approximately 1.7%. The specimen was PBMCs. The receptors shown here come from a woman between 18 and 29 years old in good health and CMV-seronegative. Each CDR3 is given with its conserved first and last residue. D genes are given only for firm matches. Rows give clone size only sometimes, using once, few, many, or a class for an expanded clone.

16	few	NA	TRBJ1-1	TRBV7-8	CASIFTTGLLNTEAFF	TGTGCCAGCATATTTACCACGGGACTACTGAACACTGAAGCTTTCTTT
15	once	NA	TRBJ2-3	TRBV21-1	CASSHGDRVADTQYF	TGTGCCAGCAGCCATGGGGACAGGGTGGCAGATACGCAGTATTTT
15	NA	NA	TRBJ1-6	TRBV25-1	CARPDWSSYNSPLHF	TGTGCCAGACCGGACTGGAGCTCCTATAATTCACCCCTCCACTTT
15	NA	TRBD1	TRBJ2-3	TRBV18	CASSPRGRSTDTQYF	TGTGCCAGCTCACCAAGGGGGCGTAGCACAGATACGCAGTATTTT
15	NA	NA	TRBJ1-3	TRBV18	CASSPNAQPGNTIYF	TGTGCCAGCTCACCAAATGCGCAACCTGGAAACACCATATATTTT
15	NA	NA	TRBJ1-1	TRBV4-2	CASSHADGRRTEAFF	TGTGCCAGCAGCCACGCGGACGGTCGGAGGACTGAAGCTTTCTTT
16	few	TRBD1	TRBJ1-6	TRBV2	CASRNRPGQGDSPLHF	TGTGCCAGCAGAAACAGGCCAGGACAGGGAGATTCACCCCTCCACTTT
14	NA	NA	TRBJ1-5	TRBV6-5	CASSQSYSNQPQHF	TGTGCCAGCAGCCAGTCTTATAGCAATCAGCCCCAGCATTTT
16	NA	TRBD1	TRBJ1-5	TRBV7-8	CASSLSRDRDSQPQHF	TGTGCCAGCAGCTTATCCCGGGACAGGGACAGTCAGCCCCAGCATTTT
15	once	TRBD1	TRBJ1-3	TRBV7-2	CASSPHRGPGNTIYF	TGTGCCAGCAGCCCCCACAGGGGACCTGGAAACACCATATATTTT
15	NA	TRBD2	TRBJ2-3	TRBV14	CASSQGTLAGVAQYF	TGTGCCAGCAGCCAAGGCACACTAGCGGGGGTGGCGCAGTATTTT
15	NA	TRBD1	TRBJ2-7	TRBV15	CATSRDSGTVYEQYF	TGTGCCACCAGCAGAGACTCCGGGACAGTATACGAGCAGTACTTC
15	NA	TRBD2	TRBJ2-1	TRBV5-1	CASSLIAGYKDEQFF	TGCGCCAGCAGCTTGATAGCGGGGTATAAGGATGAGCAGTTCTTC
13	NA	NA	TRBJ2-4	TRBV19	CASSFGDKNIQYF	TGTGCCAGTAGTTTTGGAGACAAAAACATTCAGTACTTC
17	NA	NA	TRBJ2-3	TRBV12-5	CASGGGGAPGGTDTQYF	TGTGCTAGTGGGGGAGGGGGGGCCCCCGGAGGAACAGATACGCAGTATTTT
13	NA	NA	TRBJ2-7	TRBV5-1	CASSLGRAYEQYF	TGCGCCAGCAGCTTGGGCAGGGCCTACGAGCAGTACTTC
16	NA	NA	TRBJ2-6	TRBV5-1	CASSDLTGSGANVLTF	TGCGCCAGCAGCGACCTTACAGGATCTGGGGCCAACGTCCTGACTTTC
13	few	TRBD1	TRBJ1-1	TRBV6-1	CASDRQGNTEAFF	TGTGCCAGTGATAGACAGGGGAACACTGAAGCTTTCTTT
14	NA	TRBD1	TRBJ1-2	TRBV6-5	CASTMTGPGYGYTF	TGTGCCAGCACTATGACAGGGCCCGGCTATGGCTACACCTTC
16	NA	NA	TRBJ2-7	TRBV4-2	CASSQVATGGNHEQYF	TGTGCCAGCAGCCAAGTCGCGACTGGCGGGAACCACGAGCAGTACTTC
15	NA	NA	TRBJ1-3	TRBV6-1	CASSAQPPSGNTIYF	TGTGCCAGCAGTGCACAGCCCCCCTCTGGAAACACCATATATTTT
14	NA	NA	TRBJ1-1	TRBV30	CAWSVTYLNTEAFF	TGTGCCTGGAGTGTAACCTACCTAAACACTGAAGCTTTCTTT
15	NA	TRBD1	TRBJ1-4	TRBV7-9	CASSRGGPPTEKLFF	TGTGCCAGCAGCCGAGGGGGCCCTCCGACTGAAAAACTGTTTTTT
15	NA	TRBD2	TRBJ2-5	TRBV9	CASNGAGGPGETQYF	TGTGCCAGCAACGGGGCGGGAGGGCCGGGGGAGACCCAGTACTTC
15	NA	TRBD2	TRBJ2-1	TRBV2	CASSEREGSYNEQFF	TGTGCCAGCAGTGAGCGGGAGGGGTCCTACAATGAGCAGTTCTTC
18	NA	TRBD2	TRBJ2-1	TRBV11-2	CASSLVPQTSGVYNEQFF	TGTGCCAGCAGCTTAGTGCCCCAGACTAGCGGGGTTTACAATGAGCAGTTCTTC
14	NA	NA	TRBJ2-7	TRBV25-1	CASSDGQYTYEQYF	TGTGCCAGCAGTGATGGACAGTACACCTACGAGCAGTACTTC
15	NA	TRBD1	TRBJ2-7	TRBV30	CAWRAKGQGAYEQYF	TGTGCCTGGAGAGCCAAAGGACAGGGAGCCTACGAGCAGTACTTC
13	NA	NA	TRBJ1-1	TRBV6-1	CASDFGGNTEAFF	TGTGCCAGTGACTTCGGGGGGAACACTGAAGCTTTCTTT
13	NA	NA	TRBJ2-1	TRBV7-3	CASSSLDNNEQFF	TGTGCCAGCAGCTCCCTCGACAACAATGAGCAGTTCTTC